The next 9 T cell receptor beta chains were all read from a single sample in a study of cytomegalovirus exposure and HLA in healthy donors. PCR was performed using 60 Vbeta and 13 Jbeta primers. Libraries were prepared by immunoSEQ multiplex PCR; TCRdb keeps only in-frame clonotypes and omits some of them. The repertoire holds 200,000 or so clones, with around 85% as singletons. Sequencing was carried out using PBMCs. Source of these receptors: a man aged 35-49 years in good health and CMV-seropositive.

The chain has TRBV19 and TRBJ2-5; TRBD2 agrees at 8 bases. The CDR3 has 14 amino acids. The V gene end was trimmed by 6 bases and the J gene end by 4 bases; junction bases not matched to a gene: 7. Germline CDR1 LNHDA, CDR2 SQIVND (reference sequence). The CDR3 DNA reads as TGTGCCAGTAGCGTCGGGGGGGCCCGAGAGACCCAGTACTTC. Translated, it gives CASSVGGARETQYF.

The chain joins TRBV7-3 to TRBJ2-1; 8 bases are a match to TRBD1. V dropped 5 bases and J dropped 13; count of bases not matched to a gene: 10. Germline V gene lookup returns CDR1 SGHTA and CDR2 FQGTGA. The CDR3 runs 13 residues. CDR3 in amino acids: CASSLGQDQQQFF. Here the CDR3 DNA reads TGTGCCAGCAGCCTGGGACAGGACCAGCAACAGTTCTTC.

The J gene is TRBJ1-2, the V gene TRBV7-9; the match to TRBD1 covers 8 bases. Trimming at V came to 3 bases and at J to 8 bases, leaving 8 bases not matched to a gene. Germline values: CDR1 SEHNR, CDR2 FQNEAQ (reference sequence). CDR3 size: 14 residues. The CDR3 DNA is TGTGCCAGCAGCTTGGACAGGGAAACGAGAGGCTACACCTTC. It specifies CASSLDRETRGYTF. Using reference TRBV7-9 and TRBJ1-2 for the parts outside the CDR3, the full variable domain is DTGVSQNPRHKITKRGQNVTFRCDPISEHNRLYWYRQTLGQGPEFLTYFQNEAQLEKSRLLSDRFSAERPKGSFSTLEIQRTEQGDSAMYLCASSLDRETRGYTFGSGTRLTVV.

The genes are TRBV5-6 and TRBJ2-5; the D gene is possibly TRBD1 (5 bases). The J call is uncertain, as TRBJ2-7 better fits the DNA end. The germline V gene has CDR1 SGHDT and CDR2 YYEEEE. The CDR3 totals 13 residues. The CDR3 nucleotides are TGTGCCAGCAGGGGCGACAGCCCCTACGAGCAGTACTTC. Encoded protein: CASRGDSPYEQYF.

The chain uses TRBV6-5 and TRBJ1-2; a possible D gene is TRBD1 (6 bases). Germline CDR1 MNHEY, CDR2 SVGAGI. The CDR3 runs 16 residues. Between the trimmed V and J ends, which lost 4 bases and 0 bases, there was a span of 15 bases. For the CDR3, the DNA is TGTGCCAGCAGTTCCCCCTTTACAGGGACTAACTATGGCTACACCTTC. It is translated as CASSSPFTGTNYGYTF.

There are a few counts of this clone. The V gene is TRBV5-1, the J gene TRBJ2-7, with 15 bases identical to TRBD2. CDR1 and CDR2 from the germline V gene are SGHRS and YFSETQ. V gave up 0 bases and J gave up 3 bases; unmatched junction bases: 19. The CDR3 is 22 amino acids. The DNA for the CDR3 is TGCGCCAGCAGCTTGGCTATTAATCATGTCGGGACTAGCGGGGGGCCGGTCTACGAGCAGTACTTC. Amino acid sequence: CASSLAINHVGTSGGPVYEQYF. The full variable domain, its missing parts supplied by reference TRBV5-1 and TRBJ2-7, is KAGVTQTPRYLIKTRGQQVTLSCSPISGHRSVSWYQQTPGQGLQFLFEYFSETQRNKGNFPGRFSGRQFSNSRSEMNVSTLELGDSALYLCASSLAINHVGTSGGPVYEQYFGPGTRLTVT.

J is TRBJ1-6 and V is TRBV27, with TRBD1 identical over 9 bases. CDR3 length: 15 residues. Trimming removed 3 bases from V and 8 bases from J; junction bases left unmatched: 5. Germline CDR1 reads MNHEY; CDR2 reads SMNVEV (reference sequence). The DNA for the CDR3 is TGTGCCAGCAGTTTCCTCGGGACAGGGCATTCACCCCTCCACTTT. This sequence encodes CASSFLGTGHSPLHF.

CDR3 sequence reads: CASSLDSSGITYNEQFF. CDR3 in DNA: TGCGCCAGCAGCTTGGATTCTAGCGGGATAACCTACAATGAGCAGTTCTTC. V usage is TRBV5-1 and J usage is TRBJ2-1, with TRBD2 identical over 9 bases. The CDR3 totals 17 residues. Trimming cost V 0 bases and J 2 bases; bases outside gene matches: 6. Germline assignment: CDR1 SGHRS and CDR2 YFSETQ. The full variable domain, in which reference TRBV5-1 and TRBJ2-1 provide the parts outside the CDR3, is KAGVTQTPRYLIKTRGQQVTLSCSPISGHRSVSWYQQTPGQGLQFLFEYFSETQRNKGNFPGRFSGRQFSNSRSEMNVSTLELGDSALYLCASSLDSSGITYNEQFFGPGTRLTVL.

CDR3 region: CAWSRVARGNTIYF. The DNA for the CDR3 is TGTGCCTGGAGCAGGGTAGCAAGGGGAAACACCATATATTTT. V gene TRBV30 combines with J gene TRBJ1-3; possible D gene TRBD1, 5 bases. CDR3 length: 14 amino acids. The ends were cut back, 3 bases at V and 4 bases at J, with 13 bases in the middle. Germline V gene data show CDR1 as GTSNPN and CDR2 as SVGIG (reference sequence).